Below are 20 T cell receptor beta chains sequenced from a single sample in a study of T cell changes during pregnancy in multiple sclerosis. Sequencing used immunoSEQ multiplex PCR; TCRdb keeps in-frame clones, though not all of them. The sample has tens of thousands of clones, around 90% seen once. This specimen consisted of peripheral blood, obtained in the third trimester of pregnancy. The origin of the receptors is a female donor with multiple sclerosis, enrolled in a pregnancy study.

A word on this clone: Lacking the conserved final phenylalanine or tryptophan, this CDR3 likely reflects a read error. This chain joins TRBV25-1 and TRBJ1-5; 7 nucleotides match TRBD1. Per germline, CDR1 MGHDK and CDR2 SYGVNS. V dropped 6 bases and J dropped 7; count of bases not matched to a gene: 6. The length of the CDR3 is 13 residues. The CDR3 DNA follows: TGTGCCAGCAGCGACAGGGTCAACCAGCCCCAGCATCTT. The encoded protein is CASSDRVNQPQHL.

The chain uses TRBV10-3 and TRBJ2-1; TRBD2 aligns across 14 bases. The J segment lost 1 base and the V segment lost 8 bases, leaving 22 bases of the junction unmatched. The germline gives CDR1 ENHRY, CDR2 SYGVKD. CDR3 size: 22 residues. The CDR3 DNA reads TGTGCCATCGCTAGGACAGAGATACTTGGGACTAGCGGGAGAGCTTCCTACAATGAGCAGTTCTTC. Its translation: CAIARTEILGTSGRASYNEQFF.

This chain connects TRBV4-2 to TRBJ2-7, with a weak D call TRBD2 (6 bases). The CDR3 length is 14 residues. V lost 1 base and J lost 2, with 9 bases in between. In germline, CDR1 is LGHNA, CDR2 YNFKEQ. The CDR3 nucleotides are TGTGCCAGCAGCCAAGTCGGGGGAACCTACGAGCAGTACTTC. This encodes CASSQVGGTYEQYF.

The V call is TRBV5-1, the J call TRBJ2-4, with 7 bases that match TRBD2. V dropped 0 bases and J dropped 8; count of bases not matched to a gene: 8. Germline lookup yields CDR1 SGHRS and CDR2 YFSETQ. This CDR3 comprises 15 residues. CDR3 sequence reads: CASSLDTSGIDIQYF. The CDR3 bases are TGCGCCAGCAGCTTGGATACCAGCGGGATTGACATTCAGTACTTC.

This clone was observed a handful of times. This chain links TRBV11-2 with TRBJ1-1, with 8 bases lining up with TRBD1. Trimming at V came to 2 bases and at J to 5 bases, leaving 7 bases not matched to a gene. Germline assignment: CDR1 SGHAT and CDR2 FQNNGV. CDR3 length equals 15 residues. The CDR3: CASSLRTGTGTEAFF. As DNA, the CDR3 is TGTGCCAGCAGCTTAAGGACAGGGACTGGGACTGAAGCTTTCTTT.

J is TRBJ2-7 and V is TRBV18; 7 bases match TRBD1. V lost 2 bases and J lost 2; bases outside the gene matches: 9. The germline CDR1 and CDR2 sequences are KGHSH and LQKENI. CDR3 length: 16 residues. The CDR3 nucleotides read TGTGCCAGCTCACCAATGGGACAGTTTCCGACCTACGAGCAGTACTTC. Its translation is CASSPMGQFPTYEQYF.

The CDR3 DNA sequence: TGTGCCTGGAGTGTCGGGTTGGAATTTAATGAAAAACTGTTTTTT. It codes for CAWSVGLEFNEKLFF. This chain connects TRBV30 to TRBJ1-4, with D uncertain. Germline-derived CDR1 and CDR2 are GTSNPN and SVGIG (reference sequence). The CDR3 loop spans 15 amino acids. Trimming cost V 0 bases and J 4 bases, with 12 bases left between them.

The rearrangement links TRBV4-1 to TRBJ2-2, with TRBD2 matching 7 bases. The germline V gene has CDR1 MGHRA and CDR2 YSYEKL. After removal of 3 bases from V and 4 bases from J, the junction contained 17 bases not matched to a gene. The CDR3 runs to 19 residues. The chain's CDR3 is CASSQVLEVASGITGELFF. The CDR3 region has the DNA TGCGCCAGCAGCCAGGTCCTTGAGGTGGCTAGCGGTATCACCGGGGAGCTGTTTTTT.

The count of this clone is one. The chain has TRBV6-5 and TRBJ1-1, with D unclear. There are 15 residues in the CDR3. V was shortened by 0 bases and J by 0 bases, with 8 bases between the two germline ends. Germline V CDR1 and CDR2: MNHEY, SVGAGI. The CDR3 loop reads CASSYSAVMNTEAFF. The CDR3, as DNA: TGTGCCAGCAGTTACTCGGCAGTCATGAACACTGAAGCTTTCTTT.

This chain joins TRBV9 and TRBJ2-3, with D tentatively TRBD1 (5 bases). CDR1 is SGDLS and CDR2 is YYNGEE in the germline V gene. Trimming took 3 bases from V and 1 from J, leaving 18 bases between them. This CDR3 has 17 amino acids. In DNA form, the CDR3 reads TGTGCCAGCAGCGCCAACAGGAGACAGCCCGGCACAGATACGCAGTATTTT. This codes for CASSANRRQPGTDTQYF. The full variable domain, in which reference TRBV9 and TRBJ2-3 provide the parts outside the CDR3, is DSGVTQTPKHLITATGQRVTLRCSPRSGDLSVYWYQQSLDQGLQFLIQYYNGEERAKGNILERFSAQQFPDLHSELNLSSLELGDSALYFCASSANRRQPGTDTQYFGPGTRLTVL.

This CDR3 reads CASSWSGGPYSGNTIYF. CDR3 bases: TGTGCCAGCAGTTGGTCGGGGGGGCCTTACTCTGGAAACACCATATATTTT. The chain recombines TRBV7-9 with TRBJ1-3; tentative D call: TRBD1 (6 bases). The ends were cut back, 6 bases at V and 0 bases at J, with 18 bases in the middle. CDR1 SEHNR and CDR2 FQNEAQ come from the germline V gene (reference sequence). The CDR3 is 17 residues long.

The rearrangement uses TRBV5-1 and TRBJ2-5, with 9 positions matching TRBD2. CDR1 is SGHRS, CDR2 YFSETQ, per germline. The CDR3 sequence is 16 residues long. V lost 0 bases and J lost 6; bases outside the gene matches: 9. The CDR3: CASSLDLSGSRQTQYF. The CDR3 nucleotides read TGCGCCAGCAGCTTGGATCTTAGCGGGAGCAGACAGACCCAGTACTTC. The complete variable domain, with remaining parts taken from reference TRBV5-1 and TRBJ2-5, reads KAGVTQTPRYLIKTRGQQVTLSCSPISGHRSVSWYQQTPGQGLQFLFEYFSETQRNKGNFPGRFSGRQFSNSRSEMNVSTLELGDSALYLCASSLDLSGSRQTQYFGPGTRLLVL.

J is TRBJ2-1 and V is TRBV5-4, with TRBD2 matching over 15 bases. Germline V gene data show CDR1 as SGHNT and CDR2 as YYREEE (reference sequence). After removal of 4 bases from V and 7 bases from J, the junction contained 12 bases not matched to a gene. This CDR3 spans 18 amino acids. The CDR3 protein is CASSVRTSGRGRSNEQFF. CDR3 coding DNA: TGTGCCAGCAGCGTACGGACTAGCGGGAGGGGGCGCAGTAATGAGCAGTTCTTC.

V is TRBV6-5 and J is TRBJ2-5; TRBD2 is a possible D gene (5 bases). CDR1 and CDR2 (germline): MNHEY, SVGAGI. There are 12 residues in the CDR3. V shed 8 bases and J shed 2 bases, with 9 bases lying between them. The CDR3 spells CASGGPQETQYF. The CDR3, as DNA: TGTGCCAGCGGAGGACCGCAAGAGACCCAGTACTTC.

For this clone: A read error may produce the germline difference seen at one junction end. The chain combines TRBV10-3 with TRBJ2-1, with TRBD2 identical over 8 bases. Germline values: CDR1 ENHRY, CDR2 SYGVKD. This CDR3 region has 15 residues. CDR3 bases: TGTGCCACCAGTGGGGAAGGAGCGGGAGTTTCTGAGCAGTTCTTC. It translates to CATSGEGAGVSEQFF.

The V call is TRBV19, the J call TRBJ2-1, with 12 bases that match TRBD2. The CDR3 extends over 15 amino acids. Germline V gene data show CDR1 as LNHDA and CDR2 as SQIVND (reference sequence). Losses at the gene ends were 5 bases for V and 6 bases for J; bases not matched to a gene: 5. In nucleotides, the CDR3 is TGTGCCAGTAGTCTAGCGGGAGGGCCCTTCAATGAGCAGTTCTTC. Its translation is CASSLAGGPFNEQFF. Looking up the rest from reference TRBV19 and TRBJ2-1 gives the full variable domain: DGGITQSPKYLFRKEGQNVTLSCEQNLNHDAMYWYRQDPGQGLRLIYYSQIVNDFQKGDIAEGYSVSREKKESFPLTVTSAQKNPTAFYLCASSLAGGPFNEQFFGPGTRLTVL.

This sequence joins TRBV5-1 and TRBJ2-1; possible D gene TRBD2, 7 bases. The CDR3 has 18 amino acids. V was shortened by 0 bases and J by 4 bases, with 20 bases between the two germline ends. Germline V gene lookup returns CDR1 SGHRS and CDR2 YFSETQ. This CDR3 is CASSLVGGAAQYYNEQFF. The CDR3, as DNA: TGCGCCAGCAGCTTGGTGGGGGGGGCGGCTCAATATTACAATGAGCAGTTCTTC.

The chain links TRBV5-1 to TRBJ1-1; D is undetermined. CDR3 length: 13 residues. From germline, CDR1 is SGHRS and CDR2 YFSETQ. V was trimmed by 3 bases and J by 5 bases, leaving 11 bases between them. CDR3 sequence reads: CASSYGSQTEAFF. The CDR3 DNA reads TGCGCCAGCAGCTATGGTAGCCAGACTGAAGCTTTCTTT.

V usage is TRBV28 and J usage is TRBJ2-3; perhaps TRBD2 as D (6 bases). The CDR3 extends over 15 amino acids. V shed 5 bases and J shed 6 bases, with 18 bases lying between them. Per germline, CDR1 MDHEN and CDR2 SYDVKM. CDR3 nucleotides: TGTGCCAGCAGTCGACCGACTAGATCAGTCGATACGCAGTATTTT. Translated, it gives CASSRPTRSVDTQYF.

V usage is TRBV5-6 and J usage is TRBJ2-5; possibly TRBD1 for D (5 bases). The V gene lost 0 bases and the J gene lost 9 bases, with 12 bases spanning the gap. The length of the CDR3 is 13 residues. Germline CDR1 reads SGHDT; CDR2 reads YYEEEE. CDR3 in amino acids: CASSLEGLGPQYF. For the CDR3, the DNA is TGTGCCAGCAGCTTGGAGGGGCTCGGGCCCCAGTACTTC. The full variable domain, completed using reference TRBV5-6 and TRBJ2-5, is DAGVTQSPTHLIKTRGQQVTLRCSPKSGHDTVSWYQQALGQGPQFIFQYYEEEERQRGNFPDRFSGHQFPNYSSELNVNALLLGDSALYLCASSLEGLGPQYFGPGTRLLVL.